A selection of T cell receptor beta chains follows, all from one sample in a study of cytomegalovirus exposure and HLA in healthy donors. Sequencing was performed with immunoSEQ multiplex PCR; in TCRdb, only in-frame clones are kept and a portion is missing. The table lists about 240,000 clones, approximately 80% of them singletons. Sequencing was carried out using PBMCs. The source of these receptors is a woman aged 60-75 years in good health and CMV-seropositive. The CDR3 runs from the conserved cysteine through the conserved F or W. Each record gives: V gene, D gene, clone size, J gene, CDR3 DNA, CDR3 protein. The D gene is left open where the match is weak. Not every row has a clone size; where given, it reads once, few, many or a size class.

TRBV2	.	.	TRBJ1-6	TGTGCCAGCCGCCCCCCCCCAGGGTGGTCTTCACCCCTCCACTTT	CASRPPPGWSSPLHF
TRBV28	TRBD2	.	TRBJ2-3	TGTGCCAGCAGAACCGGGACTAGCGATGTCGATACGCAGTATTTT	CASRTGTSDVDTQYF
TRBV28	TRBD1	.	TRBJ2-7	TGTGCCAGCGTACCTCAGGGACAGGGCGGCTACGAGCAGTACTTC	CASVPQGQGGYEQYF
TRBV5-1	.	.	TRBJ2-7	TGCGCCAGCAGCTTAGCACAGGGCCCCTACGAGCAGTACTTC	CASSLAQGPYEQYF
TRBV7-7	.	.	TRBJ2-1	TGTGTATGGGGAGGGGGGGAGTCTCACAATGAGCAGTTCTTC	CVWGGGESHNEQFF
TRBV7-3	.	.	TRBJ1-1	TGTGCCAGCAGCCCCGGAGGATACACTGAAGCTTTCTTT	CASSPGGYTEAFF
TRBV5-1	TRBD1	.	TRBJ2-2	TGCGCCAGCAGCTTGACAGGGGTTGGGGCCGGGGAGCTGTTTTTT	CASSLTGVGAGELFF
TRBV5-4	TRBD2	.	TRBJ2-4	TGTGCCAGCAGCTTGGGCGCCGGGACTAGTGTGGCCATTCAGTACTTC	CASSLGAGTSVAIQYF
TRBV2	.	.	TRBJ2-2	TGTGCCAGCAGTGATCGCTGGGGCCCCGGGGAGCTGTTTTTT	CASSDRWGPGELFF
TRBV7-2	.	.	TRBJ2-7	TGTGCCAGCAGCCCCCAACCGGGACACTACTACGAGCAGTACTTC	CASSPQPGHYYEQYF
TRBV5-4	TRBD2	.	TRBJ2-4	TGTGCCAGCTCGAATGGGGGGGGGTTAGCCAAAAACATTCAGTACTTC	CASSNGGGLAKNIQYF
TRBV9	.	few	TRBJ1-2	TGTGCCAGCAGCGTAGCGACGGGGGGGAAAGGCTATGGCTACACCTTC	CASSVATGGKGYGYTF
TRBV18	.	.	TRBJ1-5	TGTGCCAGCTCATCCTCGGTGGAGGGGTCCGCCCAGCATTTT	CASSSSVEGSAQHF
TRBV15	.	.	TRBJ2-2	TGTGCCACCAGCAGAGGTCTGAACACCGGGGAGCTGTTTTTT	CATSRGLNTGELFF
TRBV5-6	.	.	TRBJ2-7	TGTGCCAGCAGTTCCAGGGGTGTCTCGTGGGGCGAGCAGTACTTC	CASSSRGVSWGEQYF
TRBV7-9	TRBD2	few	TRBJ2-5	TGTGCCAGCACTTCTAGCGGGCAAGAGACCCAGTACTTC	CASTSSGQETQYF
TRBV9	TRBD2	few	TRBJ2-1	TGTGCCAGCAGCACCCGAGGAGCGGGAGTAGCGAATGAGCAGTTCTTC	CASSTRGAGVANEQFF
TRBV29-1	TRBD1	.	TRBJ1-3	TGCAGCGTTGGTGGGACAGGGGGCTTGGGAAACACCATATATTTT	CSVGGTGGLGNTIYF
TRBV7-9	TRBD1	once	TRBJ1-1	TGTTCCAGCAGCTCATTACCGGGACAGGGGGCATTGAGGTACACTGAAGCTTTCTTT	CSSSSLPGQGALRYTEAFF
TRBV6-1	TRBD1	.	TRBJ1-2	TGTGCCAGCAGCCCCGGGACAGGGGAGTATGGCTACACCTTC	CASSPGTGEYGYTF
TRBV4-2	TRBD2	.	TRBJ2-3	TGTGCCAGCAGCCAAAAGATAGCGGGAGGGGCGGGCACAGATACGCAGTATTTT	CASSQKIAGGAGTDTQYF
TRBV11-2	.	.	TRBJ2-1	TGTGCCAGCAGCCGGGGAGACCATGAGCAGTTCTTC	CASSRGDHEQFF
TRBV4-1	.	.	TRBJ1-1	TGCGCCAGCAGCCAAGAAGGGAGCACTGAAGCTTTCTTT	CASSQEGSTEAFF
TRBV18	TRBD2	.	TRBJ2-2	TGTGCCAGCTCACCTAGAGGGGAGCGGGAGACCGGGGAGCTGTTTTTT	CASSPRGERETGELFF
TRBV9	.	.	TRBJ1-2	TGTGCCAGCAGCGTAGGCGGACAGATCTATGGCTACACCTTC	CASSVGGQIYGYTF
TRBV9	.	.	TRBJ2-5	TGTGCCAGCAGCGGGCTCCAAGAGACCCAGTACTTC	CASSGLQETQYF
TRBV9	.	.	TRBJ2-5	TGTGCCAGCAGCGTGATGGGGCGCCAAGAGACCCAGTACTTC	CASSVMGRQETQYF